The 9 T cell receptor beta chains presented below share a single source sample, sequenced in a study of T-cell reconstitution after alpha-beta-depleted transplantation in children. Unique molecular identifiers were built into the TCRbeta library. TCRdb ran MiXCR on the PCR reads and lists one entry per CDR3 protein. The sample includes some 600,000 distinct CDR3 sequences, 16% seen only once; the top ten take approximately 1%. The sample here was PBMCs from the stem cell graft donor, taken from the stem cell graft. Receptors were obtained from a human donor who donated a stem cell graft to a child with acute myeloid leukemia.

This clonotype was seen at least ten times. This chain links TRBV7-2 with TRBJ2-1; 11 nucleotides agree with TRBD2. The CDR3 has 11 residues. Germline lookup yields CDR1 SGHTA and CDR2 FQGNSA. The CDR3 loop reads CVSGGVNEQFF. CDR3 nucleotides: TGTGTTAGCGGGGGGGTAAATGAGCAGTTCTTC.

This clonotype was detected ten times or more. J is TRBJ2-6 and V is TRBV4-3; unclear D gene. The V end was cut by 0 bases, the J end by 4 bases, with 4 bases between. CDR1 and CDR2 from the germline V gene are LGHNA and YSLEER. The CDR3 length is 14 residues. CDR3 region: CASSQDLGANVLTF. The CDR3 DNA reads as TGCGCCAGCAGCCAAGATTTAGGGGCCAACGTCCTGACTTTC.

This clonotype was observed many times. The chain joins TRBV7-8 to TRBJ1-2; D is undetermined. This CDR3 has 12 amino acids. CDR1 SGHVS and CDR2 FQNEAQ come from the germline V gene. The V end lost 3 bases, the J end lost 6 bases, and 8 bases lay between the germline ends. The chain's CDR3 is CASSFEGNGYTF. DNA for the CDR3: TGTGCCAGCAGCTTTGAGGGAAATGGCTACACCTTC.

This clonotype was seen repeatedly, ten times or more. This chain joins TRBV7-2 and TRBJ2-5, with D possibly matching TRBD1 (6 bases). Looked up from germline, CDR1 is SGHTA and CDR2 is FQGNSA. V lost 5 bases and J lost 1, with 11 bases in between. There are 14 residues in the CDR3. CDR3 bases: TGTGCCAGCAGCACCCAGACAGGCCAAGAGACCCAGTACTTC. Translated, it gives CASSTQTGQETQYF.

The table lists this clonotype with a few counts. The chain has TRBV7-2 and TRBJ1-1; unclear D gene. The germline V and J ends were trimmed by 2 bases and 1 base, with 5 bases remaining between them. This CDR3 is built from 13 residues. In germline, CDR1 is SGHTA, CDR2 FQGNSA. The CDR3 region is CASSLHTNTEAFF. The CDR3 nucleotides are TGTGCCAGCAGCTTACATACGAACACTGAAGCTTTCTTT.

This clonotype has more than one count but fewer than ten. The V and J genes are TRBV5-1 and TRBJ1-6, with 10 bases fitting TRBD1. CDR3 length: 15 residues. Germline CDR1 reads SGHRS; CDR2 reads YFSETQ. The V segment lost 4 bases and the J segment 10 bases; nucleotides outside the gene matches: 8. The DNA of the CDR3 is TGCGCCAGCAGCCCACGGACAGGGGGTGAATCACCCCTCCACTTT. Translated: CASSPRTGGESPLHF.

This clonotype was counted a few times. The genes are TRBV12-3 or TRBV12-4 and TRBJ1-2; no clear D gene. This CDR3 is built from 12 residues. The V end lost 5 bases, the J end lost 4 bases, and 8 bases lay between the germline ends. Here the CDR3 reads CASSRAGYGYTF. The CDR3 DNA follows: TGTGCCAGCAGTAGGGCGGGCTATGGCTACACCTTC.

This clonotype was found a few times. The chain has TRBV5-1 and TRBJ1-5; possibly TRBD1 for D (5 bases). This CDR3 contains 14 residues. Trimming cost V 4 bases and J 7 bases, with 15 bases left between them. Germline lookup yields CDR1 SGHRS and CDR2 YFSETQ. CDR3 nucleotides: TGCGCCAGCAGCCAAGAGGGGTCGGGACAGCCCCAGCATTTT. Translation gives CASSQEGSGQPQHF.

The CDR3 is CASRSGTGVQETQYF. CDR3 in DNA: TGTGCCAGCAGGTCCGGGACAGGGGTCCAAGAGACCCAGTACTTC. This chain links TRBV12-3 or TRBV12-4 with TRBJ2-5; TRBD1 agrees at 10 bases. V was pared by 6 bases and J by 1 base, with 5 bases of the junction left unmatched. This CDR3 comprises 15 residues.